This passage covers 18 T cell receptor beta chains from one sample sequenced in a study of cytomegalovirus exposure and HLA in healthy donors. The study ran its PCR with 60 Vbeta and 13 Jbeta primers. Repertoires were generated with immunoSEQ multiplex PCR, while TCRdb's copy carries only in-frame clones and drops some. Of 110,000 to 150,000 clones listed, about 80% are singletons. The source material was PBMCs. These receptors were obtained from a man aged 35-49 years in good health and CMV-seropositive.

This sequence joins TRBV5-1 and TRBJ1-4, with 11 bases identical to TRBD1. The germline CDR1 and CDR2 sequences are SGHRS and YFSETQ. The trim removed 3 bases at V and 14 bases at J, leaving 15 bases unmatched. The CDR3 length is 16 residues. CDR3 in DNA: TGCGCCAGCAGCTCGAAGGGACAGGGGGGGATTCTATTGCTGTTTTTT. Translated, it gives CASSSKGQGGILLLFF.

This clone was seen a few times. V gene TRBV2 combines with J gene TRBJ1-6, with D possibly being TRBD1 (5 bases). Germline V gene sequence: CDR1 SNHLY, CDR2 FYNNEI. This CDR3 contains 13 residues. V was pared by 10 bases and J by 7 bases, with 14 bases between. In DNA form, the CDR3 reads TGTGCCACCACCAGGGCAGTGAATTCACCCCTCCACTTT. Protein product: CATTRAVNSPLHF.

The V call is TRBV29-1, the J call TRBJ1-2, with D perhaps TRBD1 (5 bases). The CDR3 loop spans 14 amino acids. V gave up 0 bases and J gave up 8 bases, with 16 bases separating them. CDR1 SQVTM and CDR2 ANQGSEA come from the germline V gene. Written as DNA, the CDR3 is TGCAGCGTTGAAGAAGCCCAGGGTGTGGGGGGCTACACCTTC. Amino acid sequence: CSVEEAQGVGGYTF. The full variable domain, its missing parts supplied by reference TRBV29-1 and TRBJ1-2, is SAVISQKPSRDICQRGTSLTIQCQVDSQVTMMFWYRQQPGQSLTLIATANQGSEATYESGFVIDKFPISRPNLTFSTLTVSNMSPEDSSIYLCSVEEAQGVGGYTFGSGTRLTVV.

V usage is TRBV18 and J usage is TRBJ2-7, with D unclear. The V and J ends lost 3 bases and 2 bases respectively, with 8 bases between them. The CDR3 has 13 residues. Germline V gene sequence: CDR1 KGHSH, CDR2 LQKENI. CDR3 sequence reads: CASSPSLTYEQYF. CDR3 coding DNA: TGTGCCAGCTCACCCTCTTTAACCTACGAGCAGTACTTC. The full variable domain, with the rest looked up from reference TRBV18 and TRBJ2-7, is NAGVMQNPRHLVRRRGQEARLRCSPMKGHSHVYWYRQLPEEGLKFMVYLQKENIIDESGMPKERFSAEFPKEGPSILRIQQVVRGDSAAYFCASSPSLTYEQYFGPGTRLTVT.

V gene TRBV7-8 combines with J gene TRBJ1-5, with TRBD1 as a possible D gene (5 bases). The CDR3 runs to 18 residues. CDR1 SGHVS and CDR2 FQNEAQ come from the germline V gene. V lost 2 bases and J lost 1, with 18 bases in between. The CDR3 coding sequence is TGTGCCAGCAGCTTATCGGGAGGGGCAGGAGCCAGCAATCAGCCCCAGCATTTT. Translation gives CASSLSGGAGASNQPQHF. Full variable domain (outside the CDR3, taken from reference TRBV7-8 and TRBJ1-5): GAGVSQSPRYKVAKRGQDVALRCDPISGHVSLFWYQQALGQGPEFLTYFQNEAQLDKSGLPSDRFFAERPEGSVSTLKIQRTQQEDSAVYLCASSLSGGAGASNQPQHFGDGTRLSIL.

With regard to this clone: The junction differs from germline at one of its ends, possibly a read error. The V and J genes are TRBV5-5 and TRBJ1-2; 7 nucleotides align to TRBD1. The CDR3 spans 13 residues. Germline V CDR1 and CDR2: SGHKS, YYEKEE (reference sequence). As DNA, the CDR3 is TGTGCCAGCAGCTTGCCACCGGGACAGAATCTAGCCTTC. Encoded protein: CASSLPPGQNLAF. The complete variable domain, with remaining parts taken from reference TRBV5-5 and TRBJ1-2, reads DAGVTQSPTHLIKTRGQQVTLRCSPISGHKSVSWYQQVLGQGPQFIFQYYEKEERGRGNFPDRFSARQFPNYSSELNVNALLLGDSALYLCASSLPPGQNLAFGSGTRLTVV.

The genes are TRBV11-2 and TRBJ1-5; the D gene is possibly TRBD1 (5 bases). Trimming removed 2 bases at V and 6 bases at J, with 5 bases between. CDR1 and CDR2 from the germline V gene are SGHAT and FQNNGV. The CDR3 runs 12 residues. The CDR3 spells CASSLQGQPQHF. CDR3 nucleotides: TGTGCCAGCAGCTTACAGGGTCAGCCCCAGCATTTT. The complete variable domain, with remaining parts taken from reference TRBV11-2 and TRBJ1-5, reads EAGVAQSPRYKIIEKRQSVAFWCNPISGHATLYWYQQILGQGPKLLIQFQNNGVVDDSQLPKDRFSAERLKGVDSTLKIQPAKLEDSAVYLCASSLQGQPQHFGDGTRLSIL.

This chain links TRBV7-9 with TRBJ1-1; D perhaps matches TRBD1 (6 bases). Germline V lookup: CDR1 SEHNR, CDR2 FQNEAQ (reference sequence). The ends were cut back, 4 bases at V and 0 bases at J, with 12 bases in the middle. The CDR3 covers 15 residues. The CDR3 nucleotides are TGTGCCAGCAGCTCCGGACAGACACTGAACACTGAAGCTTTCTTT. Translated: CASSSGQTLNTEAFF.

The chain recombines TRBV9 with TRBJ1-1; 7 nucleotides line up with TRBD1. The CDR3 loop spans 14 amino acids. Per the germline V gene, CDR1 is SGDLS and CDR2 is YYNGEE. V gave up 4 bases and J gave up 3 bases; unmatched junction bases: 6. The CDR3 here is CASSPQTGHTEAFF. Here the CDR3 DNA reads TGTGCCAGCAGCCCCCAGACAGGGCACACTGAAGCTTTCTTT.

The rearrangement joins TRBV7-6 to TRBJ1-4, with D perhaps TRBD1 (6 bases). Germline CDR1 SGHVS, CDR2 FNYEAQ. V was shortened by 4 bases and J by 4 bases, with 10 bases between the two germline ends. The CDR3 spans 14 residues. The CDR3 coding sequence is TGTGCCAGCAGCTCTAGAGGGGGTAATGAAAAACTGTTTTTT. Translating it yields CASSSRGGNEKLFF.

This clone appeared a few times. This chain links TRBV7-9 with TRBJ2-1; no clear D. V lost 4 bases, J lost 5 bases, and 6 bases lay in between. The germline V gene has CDR1 SEHNR and CDR2 FQNEAQ (reference sequence). The CDR3 sequence is 12 residues long. In DNA, the CDR3 is TGTGCCAGCAGCTCAATCAACAATGAGCAGTTCTTC. Translated: CASSSINNEQFF.

This sequence joins TRBV28 and TRBJ2-7; D not certain. CDR3 size: 11 residues. V lost 5 bases to trimming and J lost 3 bases, with 5 bases between them. The V gene's germline CDR1 is MDHEN and CDR2 SYDVKM. In DNA form, the CDR3 reads TGTGCCAGCAGTCCAAACTACGAGCAGTACTTC. Translating gives CASSPNYEQYF.

This sequence joins TRBV7-9 and TRBJ1-3; a possible D gene is TRBD1 (5 bases). The germline V gene has CDR1 SEHNR and CDR2 FQNEAQ (reference sequence). Trimming removed 4 bases at V and 5 bases at J, with 15 bases between. The CDR3 runs 15 residues. CDR3 nucleotide sequence: TGTGCCAGCAGCTCGCCACCCGACAGTAGAAACACCATATATTTT. It codes for CASSSPPDSRNTIYF. Combining the CDR3 with reference TRBV7-9 and TRBJ1-3 gives the whole variable domain DTGVSQNPRHKITKRGQNVTFRCDPISEHNRLYWYRQTLGQGPEFLTYFQNEAQLEKSRLLSDRFSAERPKGSFSTLEIQRTEQGDSAMYLCASSSPPDSRNTIYFGEGSWLTVV.

The V gene is TRBV9, the J gene TRBJ2-1, with D possibly matching TRBD2 (6 bases). The V end was cut by 0 bases, the J end by 6 bases, with 10 bases between. The V gene's germline CDR1 is SGDLS and CDR2 YYNGEE. The length of the CDR3 is 14 residues. The CDR3 reads CASSVAAAGNEQFF. The CDR3 DNA follows: TGTGCCAGCAGCGTAGCGGCAGCGGGCAATGAGCAGTTCTTC. The full variable domain, completed using reference TRBV9 and TRBJ2-1, is DSGVTQTPKHLITATGQRVTLRCSPRSGDLSVYWYQQSLDQGLQFLIQYYNGEERAKGNILERFSAQQFPDLHSELNLSSLELGDSALYFCASSVAAAGNEQFFGPGTRLTVL.

The chain has TRBV9 and TRBJ2-5, with TRBD2 matching 9 bases. From germline, CDR1 is SGDLS and CDR2 YYNGEE. The CDR3 is 16 amino acids. The junction had 9 bases not matched to a gene; V was cut back by 4 bases and J by 2 bases. The CDR3 DNA reads TGTGCCAGCAGCCCCGGGGCGGGAGGGGTTCAAGAGACCCAGTACTTC. As protein: CASSPGAGGVQETQYF. The whole variable domain, filled in from reference TRBV9 and TRBJ2-5, reads DSGVTQTPKHLITATGQRVTLRCSPRSGDLSVYWYQQSLDQGLQFLIQYYNGEERAKGNILERFSAQQFPDLHSELNLSSLELGDSALYFCASSPGAGGVQETQYFGPGTRLLVL.

The genes are TRBV2 and TRBJ1-3, with D perhaps TRBD1 (5 bases). V gave up 3 bases and J gave up 0 bases, with 12 bases separating them. The germline V gene encodes CDR1 SNHLY and CDR2 FYNNEI. The CDR3 length is 16 residues. DNA of the CDR3: TGTGCCAGCAGTGAGGGGGGACCCCGCTCTGGAAACACCATATATTTT. Translating gives CASSEGGPRSGNTIYF.

The J gene is TRBJ2-2, the V gene TRBV30, with D possibly matching TRBD2 (6 bases). Trimming removed 4 bases from V and 7 bases from J, with 16 bases in between. The CDR3 runs 14 residues. CDR1 and CDR2 from the germline V gene are GTSNPN and SVGIG (reference sequence). This CDR3 is CAWTTGVGDGELFF. Written as DNA, the CDR3 is TGTGCCTGGACCACGGGGGTAGGGGACGGGGAGCTGTTTTTT.

This clone was counted between two and nine times. The chain uses TRBV19 and TRBJ1-1; 7 bases match TRBD1. The CDR3 has 13 residues. The V gene's germline CDR1 is LNHDA and CDR2 SQIVND (reference sequence). Trimming removed 5 bases from V and 3 bases from J; junction bases left unmatched: 3. The CDR3 DNA reads as TGTGCCAGTAGTCAGGGGGTGGACACTGAAGCTTTCTTT. It translates to CASSQGVDTEAFF.